This TCR beta chain is drawn from a study of CD8 T cells in ankylosing spondylitis. General observations from the study: Significantly higher representation of disease-linked clones was reported for matched ankylosing spondylitis synovial fluid.

This clonotype was observed a handful of times. The target antigen is unknown. The CDR3 spans 16 residues. Germline CDR1 DFQATT, CDR2 SNEGSKA (reference sequence). The junction had 12 bases not matched to a gene; V was cut back by 1 base and J by 4 bases. Each CDR3 protein gets one entry after TCRdb re-called the 5' RACE reads with MiXCR. The table includes 270,000 or so distinct CDR3 sequences, approximately 20% detected once. This receptor was obtained from a male donor with ankylosing spondylitis or in good health (not recorded which). The sequenced sample was blood, either unsorted or a sorted T cell fraction (not recorded which). The chain employs TRBV20-1 and TRBJ2-7; 8 nucleotides line up with TRBD2. The chain's CDR3 is CSARGLLAEYLYEQYF. CDR3 coding DNA: TGCAGTGCTAGAGGCCTACTAGCGGAGTATCTTTACGAGCAGTACTTC.